This T cell receptor beta chain was retrieved from a study of early T cells in non-severe SARS-CoV-2 infection. V dropped 0 bases and J dropped 11 bases, with 11 bases sitting between them. This CDR3 is built from 13 residues. Germline V gene sequence: CDR1 SGHDN, CDR2 FVKESK. Attachment of unique molecular identifiers was made to individual cDNA molecules. TCRdb passed the 5' RACE reads through MiXCR, listing each CDR3 protein once. The table lists fewer than 100,000 distinct CDR3 sequences, 9.5% to 15% of them singletons. This clonotype turned up a few times. The origin of this receptor is an adult who was a healthcare worker with PCR-confirmed SARS-CoV-2 infection or an uninfected control (not recorded which). Sample: whole blood. The chain uses TRBV14 and TRBJ2-4, with D perhaps matching TRBD1 (5 bases). The CDR3 protein is CASSQDLGPLQYF. As DNA, the CDR3 is TGTGCCAGCAGCCAAGATTTGGGGCCCCTTCAGTACTTC.